This TCR beta chain was captured in a study of cytomegalovirus exposure and HLA in healthy donors. The PCR had 60 Vbeta and 13 Jbeta primers. Data came from immunoSEQ multiplex PCR; TCRdb stores just in-frame clones and leaves some out. The sample data list around 190,000 clones. After removal of 6 bases from V and 4 bases from J, the junction contained 2 bases not matched to a gene. This CDR3 contains 12 residues. Germline V gives CDR1 MNHEY, CDR2 SVGAGI. The chain has TRBV6-5 and TRBJ1-2; 7 nucleotides match TRBD1. The origin of this receptor is a woman under 40 in good health and CMV-seropositive. Sequenced input: PBMCs. CDR3 in amino acids: CASRRQGYGYTF. The CDR3 coding sequence is TGTGCCAGCAGACGACAGGGCTATGGCTACACCTTC.